This TCR beta chain originates from a study of a mutant IDH1 vaccine in newly diagnosed glioma. Looking at the study overall: Administration of eight vaccinations to patients took place in weeks 1, 3, 5, 7, 11, 15, 19, 23. Previous treatment comprised radiotherapy, temozolomide, or both, mostly both. Patients began vaccination 4-6 weeks after radiotherapy alone, or with temozolomide cycles. Treated patients were roughly 62% male, around 40% female, mean age 40.4 years.

As concerns this clone: Its antigen is undetermined.

The CDR3 spans 15 residues. Trimming cost V 1 base and J 3 bases; bases outside gene matches: 0. CDR1 LNHNV and CDR2 YYDKDF come from the germline V gene (reference sequence). Noted time point: week 23, last vaccination. With topical imiquimod, each dose of the vaccine consisted of 300 ug of mutant IDH1 20-mer peptide. Assay: immunoSEQ multiplex PCR; the TCRdb copy retains only in-frame clones and omits some. Counted here are about 56,000 clones, about 87% occurring once; the ten biggest clones make up 1.3% to 1.5%. The sequence derives from a middle-aged man with glioma. The chain employs TRBV15 and TRBJ2-2, with TRBD1 identical over 9 bases. This sample comprised PBMCs, obtained from a glioma patient whose treatment included an IDH1 peptide vaccine. DNA for the CDR3: TGTGCCACCAGCAGAGGACAGGGGGACACCGGGGAGCTGTTTTTT. Translated, it gives CATSRGQGDTGELFF.